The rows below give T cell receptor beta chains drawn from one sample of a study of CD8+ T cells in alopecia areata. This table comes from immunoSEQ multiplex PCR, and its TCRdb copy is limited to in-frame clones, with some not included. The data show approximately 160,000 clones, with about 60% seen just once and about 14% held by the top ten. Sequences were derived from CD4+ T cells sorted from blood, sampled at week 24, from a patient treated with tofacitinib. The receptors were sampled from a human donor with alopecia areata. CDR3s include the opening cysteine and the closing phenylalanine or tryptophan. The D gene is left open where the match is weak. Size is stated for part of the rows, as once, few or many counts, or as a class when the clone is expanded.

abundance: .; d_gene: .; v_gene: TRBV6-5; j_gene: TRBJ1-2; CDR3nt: TGTGCCAGCCGTATCACCTTGGACGGAAACTATGGCTACACCTTC; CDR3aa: CASRITLDGNYGYTF
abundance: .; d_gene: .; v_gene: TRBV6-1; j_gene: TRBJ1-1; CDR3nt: TGTGCCAGCAGTGAAGTGGGCAGGTGGAACACTGAAGCTTTCTTT; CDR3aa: CASSEVGRWNTEAFF
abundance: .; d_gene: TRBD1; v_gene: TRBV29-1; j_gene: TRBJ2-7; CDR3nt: TGCAGCGTTACACGACAGGGACCCTACGAGCAGTACTTC; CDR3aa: CSVTRQGPYEQYF
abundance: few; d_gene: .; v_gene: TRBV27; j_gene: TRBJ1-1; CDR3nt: TGTGCCAGCAGTTTAGGGCAGGGTACCAGCCGACAGAACACTGAAGCTTTCTTT; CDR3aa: CASSLGQGTSRQNTEAFF
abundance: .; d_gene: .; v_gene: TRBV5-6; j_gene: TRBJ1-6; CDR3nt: TGTGCCAGCAGCCAATTCGGACAGCTCCACTTT; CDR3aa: CASSQFGQLHF
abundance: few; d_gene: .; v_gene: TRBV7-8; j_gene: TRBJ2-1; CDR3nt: TGTGCCAGCAGCTACCGATCGCAGGCCTACAATGAGCAGTTCTTC; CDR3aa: CASSYRSQAYNEQFF
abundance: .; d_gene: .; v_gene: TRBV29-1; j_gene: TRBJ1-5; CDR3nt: TGCAGCGTCGCCGACAGATTCAATCAGCCCCAGCATTTT; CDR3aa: CSVADRFNQPQHF
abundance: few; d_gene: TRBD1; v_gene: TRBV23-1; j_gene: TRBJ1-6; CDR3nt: TGCGCCAGCAGTCAACAGACAGGGTGTGATAATTCACCCCTCCACTTT; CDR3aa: CASSQQTGCDNSPLHF
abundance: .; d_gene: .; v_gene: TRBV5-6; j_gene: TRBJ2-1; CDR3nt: TGTGCCAGCAGCTTGGTCCGGGGGATGCTCGAGCAGTTCTTC; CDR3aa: CASSLVRGMLEQFF
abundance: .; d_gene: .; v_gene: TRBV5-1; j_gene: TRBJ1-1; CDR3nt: TGCGCCAGCAGCTTGGGTGGGAACACTGAAGCTTTCTTT; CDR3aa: CASSLGGNTEAFF
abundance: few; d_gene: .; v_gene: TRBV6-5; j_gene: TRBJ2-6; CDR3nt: TGTGCCAGCTTAGGGGGGGCCAACGTCCTGACTTTC; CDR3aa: CASLGGANVLTF
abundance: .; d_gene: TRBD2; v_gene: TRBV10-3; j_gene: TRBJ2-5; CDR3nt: TGTGCCATCAGTGAGTCGAGGACTAGGGAGAGTGAGACCCAGTACTTC; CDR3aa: CAISESRTRESETQYF
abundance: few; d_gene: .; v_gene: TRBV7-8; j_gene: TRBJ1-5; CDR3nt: TGTGCCAGCAGCTTAGCACAGGATAGCAATCAGCCCCAGCATTTT; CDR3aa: CASSLAQDSNQPQHF
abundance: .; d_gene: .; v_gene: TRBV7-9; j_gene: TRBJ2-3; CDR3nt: TGTGCCAGCAGCTCCGGGGGGCCCGGCACAGATACGCAGTATTTT; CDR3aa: CASSSGGPGTDTQYF
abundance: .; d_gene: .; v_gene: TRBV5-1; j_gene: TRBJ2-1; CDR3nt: TGCGCCAGCAGCCCATTAGCGGTGGGGCCCTATGAGCAGTTCTTC; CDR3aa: CASSPLAVGPYEQFF
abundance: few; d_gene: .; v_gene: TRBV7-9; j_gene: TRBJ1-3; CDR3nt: TGTGCCAGCAACGAGCAGGCGCGCTCCTCTGGAAACACCATATATTTT; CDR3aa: CASNEQARSSGNTIYF
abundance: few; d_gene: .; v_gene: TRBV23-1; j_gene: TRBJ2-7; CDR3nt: TGCGCCAGCAGTCAATCACACCGACCCTACGAGCAGTACTTC; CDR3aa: CASSQSHRPYEQYF
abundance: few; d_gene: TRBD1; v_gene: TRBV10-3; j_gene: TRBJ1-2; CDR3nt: TGTGCCACCTCCGGACAGGGTAACTATGGCTACACCTTC; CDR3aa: CATSGQGNYGYTF
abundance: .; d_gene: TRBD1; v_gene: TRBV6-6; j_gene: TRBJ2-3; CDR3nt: TGTGCCAGCAGAAACCCGGACAGGGCAGATACGCAGTATTTT; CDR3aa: CASRNPDRADTQYF
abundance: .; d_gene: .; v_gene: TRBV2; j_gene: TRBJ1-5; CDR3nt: TGTGCCAGCGAAGTAAGGGTTGGGAATCAGCCCCAGCATTTT; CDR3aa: CASEVRVGNQPQHF
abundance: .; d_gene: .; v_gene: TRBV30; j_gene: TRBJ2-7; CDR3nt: TGTGCCTGGAGTGTAGGCCAGACAGGCATCTACGAGCAGTACTTC; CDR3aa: CAWSVGQTGIYEQYF
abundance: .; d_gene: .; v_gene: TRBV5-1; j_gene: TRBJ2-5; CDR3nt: TGCGCCAGCAGCTTGGAGTGGGCCCAAGAGACCCAGTACTTC; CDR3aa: CASSLEWAQETQYF
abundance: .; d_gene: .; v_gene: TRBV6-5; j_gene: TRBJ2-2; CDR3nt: TGTGCCAGTAACAGGGAAAGGAACACCGGGGAGCTGTTTTTT; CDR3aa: CASNRERNTGELFF
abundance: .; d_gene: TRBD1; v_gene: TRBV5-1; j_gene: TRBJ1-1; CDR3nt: TGCGCCAGCAGCCCACGACAGGGGGAGAACACTGAAGCTTTCTTT; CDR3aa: CASSPRQGENTEAFF
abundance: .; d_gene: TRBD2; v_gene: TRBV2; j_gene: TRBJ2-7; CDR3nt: TGTGCCAGCAGTGGCGGGGGGAGGGCCGAGCAGTACTTC; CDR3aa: CASSGGGRAEQYF
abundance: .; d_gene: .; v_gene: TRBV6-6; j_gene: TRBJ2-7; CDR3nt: TGTGCCAGCAGTTACCTGTCCAGCGACGAGCAGTACTTC; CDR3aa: CASSYLSSDEQYF
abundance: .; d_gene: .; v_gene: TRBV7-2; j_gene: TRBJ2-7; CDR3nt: TGTGCCAGCAGCTTTCCGGGAACAGGGCAGTACTTC; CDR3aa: CASSFPGTGQYF
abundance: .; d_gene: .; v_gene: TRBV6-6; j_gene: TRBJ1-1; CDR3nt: TGTGCCAGCAGAATAAGAGGCCCAGGCGAAGCTTTCTTT; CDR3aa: CASRIRGPGEAFF
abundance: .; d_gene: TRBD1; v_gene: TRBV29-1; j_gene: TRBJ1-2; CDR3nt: TGCAGCGTTTCAACCGGGACAGGGGGTAACTATGGCTACACCTTC; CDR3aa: CSVSTGTGGNYGYTF
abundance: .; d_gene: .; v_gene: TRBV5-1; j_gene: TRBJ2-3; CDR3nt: TGCGCCAGCAACGTGGCAGGAAGCACAGATACGCAGTATTTT; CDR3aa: CASNVAGSTDTQYF
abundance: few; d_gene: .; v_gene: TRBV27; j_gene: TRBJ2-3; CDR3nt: TGTGCCAGCAGTACCCGCGGGATGGATACGCAGTATTTT; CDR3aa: CASSTRGMDTQYF
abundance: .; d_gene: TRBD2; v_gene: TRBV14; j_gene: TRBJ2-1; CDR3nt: TGTGCCAGCAGCCGAGTAGCCGGGGGGGCCCGAAATGAGCAGTTCTTC; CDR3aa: CASSRVAGGARNEQFF